The source of this TCR beta chain is a study of blood T cell repertoires in COVID-19. At the level of the study: Material from acute and convalescent COVID-19 was sourced from the United States, Italy and Spain. PBMCs, B-cell-depleted T cells, or T cells provided the cDNA or gDNA that made up the material.

From germline, CDR1 is MNHNS and CDR2 SASEGT. Trimming shortened V by 1 base and J by 4 bases, and 8 bases separated the two germline ends. CDR3 length: 14 amino acids. Study processing details: How many nucleated cells were present was estimated from reference gene primer amplification. Repertoires were generated with immunoSEQ multiplex PCR, while TCRdb's copy carries only in-frame clones and drops some. V and J calls plus clone size are reproduced from that table; the DNA served to infer D and trimming. The sample lists about 120,000 clones, about 90% occurring once. V and J are TRBV6-1 and TRBJ1-3, with D possibly TRBD1 on 6 matching bases. Source material: peripheral blood. This receptor was taken from a man aged 70 or older who had recovered from COVID-19. The CDR3 bases are TGTGCCAGCAGTGAAGGAGGGACAGGAAACACCATATATTTT. This encodes CASSEGGTGNTIYF.